These 20 T cell receptor beta chains originate from one sample sequenced in a study of regulatory dendritic cells for organ transplantation (TCRdb year 2017). The library was generated by the immunoSEQ multiplex PCR assay. TCRdb obtained this table from immuneACCESS and retained in-frame rearrangements with V and J assigned. These tables miss some clones; where compared with another copy, unresolved V genes account for less than half of the shortfall, and the remainder is unexplained. This sample lists under 40,000 clones; around nine tenths were detected once. Of the sample, about 0.11% is held by the ten largest clones. Sequenced: naive CD8+ T cells from blood. This sample's cell subset or site label indicates: CD45RA+ naive T cells. The receptors derive from a human donor in good health.

This chain joins TRBV9 and TRBJ1-5; the D is unclear. V was pared by 0 bases and J by 10 bases, with 11 bases between. The CDR3 sequence is 13 residues long. CDR1 and CDR2 from the germline V gene are SGDLS and YYNGEE. The CDR3 region is CASSVVVGGPQHF. The CDR3 region has the DNA TGTGCCAGCAGCGTAGTGGTGGGTGGTCCCCAGCATTTT.

The V gene is TRBV5-5, the J gene TRBJ2-7, with D tentatively TRBD1 or TRBD2 (5 bases each). V lost 1 base, J lost 2 bases, and 10 bases lay in between. Germline assignment: CDR1 SGHKS and CDR2 YYEKEE (reference sequence). The CDR3 is 14 residues long. The CDR3 sequence is CASSLYGGAYEQYF. The CDR3 DNA reads TGTGCCAGCAGCTTGTATGGGGGAGCCTACGAGCAGTACTTC.

This chain uses TRBV4-3 with TRBJ1-2, with no clear D. This CDR3 is 15 amino acids long. With 0 bases removed from V and 4 bases from J, the gap between germline ends came to 12 bases. Germline CDR1 and CDR2: LGHNA and YSLEER. DNA for the CDR3: TGCGCCAGCAGCCAAGAGGGCAGCTTGGGCTATGGCTACACCTTC. It is translated as CASSQEGSLGYGYTF.

This chain uses TRBV29-1 with TRBJ2-1, with D possibly being TRBD1 (5 bases). The CDR3 contains 13 residues. Trimming shortened V by 3 bases and J by 2 bases, and 8 bases separated the two germline ends. From germline, CDR1 is SQVTM and CDR2 ANQGSEA. The CDR3 is CSVEGQPYNEQFF. The CDR3 nucleotides are TGCAGCGTTGAGGGGCAGCCCTACAATGAGCAGTTCTTC.

The V call is TRBV19, the J call TRBJ2-1, with unresolved D. There are 15 residues in the CDR3. Germline CDR1 LNHDA, CDR2 SQIVND (reference sequence). Trimming took off 3 bases at V and 3 bases at J, with 12 bases between the two ends. The DNA for the CDR3 is TGTGCCAGTAGTATTCGGTCGGGCCGCTACAATGAGCAGTTCTTC. Its translation is CASSIRSGRYNEQFF.

This CDR3 reads CASRPTSGGAYEQYF. The CDR3, as DNA: TGTGCCAGCAGACCTACTAGCGGGGGGGCCTACGAGCAGTACTTC. The V gene is TRBV28, the J gene TRBJ2-7; 13 nucleotides line up with TRBD2. V gave up 6 bases and J gave up 2 bases; unmatched junction bases: 4. The CDR3 has 15 amino acids. Germline V lookup: CDR1 MDHEN, CDR2 SYDVKM.

The chain joins TRBV7-8 to TRBJ2-2; 10 nucleotides align to TRBD2. The CDR3 runs to 17 residues. J gave up 4 bases and V 7 bases, and 12 bases lay outside the gene matches. The germline gives CDR1 SGHVS, CDR2 FQNEAQ. The CDR3 nucleotides read TGTGCCAGCATCGGGCTAGCGGGAGAGGGGGGCACCGGGGAGCTGTTTTTT. Protein: CASIGLAGEGGTGELFF.

The CDR3: CASTDRDRGYNEQFF. CDR3 nucleotide sequence: TGCGCCAGCACCGACCGGGACAGGGGGTACAATGAGCAGTTCTTC. This chain joins TRBV4-1 and TRBJ2-1, with 11 bases aligning to TRBD1. The CDR3 is 15 amino acids. The V segment lost 7 bases and the J segment 4 bases; nucleotides outside the gene matches: 6. Germline values: CDR1 MGHRA, CDR2 YSYEKL.

The V gene is TRBV28, the J gene TRBJ2-1; 7 bases are a match to TRBD2. The CDR3 spans 13 residues. After removal of 6 bases from V and 7 bases from J, the junction contained 6 bases not matched to a gene. CDR1 is MDHEN, CDR2 SYDVKM, per germline. The CDR3 protein is CASSIGLGNEQFF. As DNA, the CDR3 is TGTGCCAGCAGCATCGGACTAGGGAATGAGCAGTTCTTC. Drawing the rest from reference TRBV28 and TRBJ2-1, the complete variable domain is DVKVTQSSRYLVKRTGEKVFLECVQDMDHENMFWYRQDPGLGLRLIYFSYDVKMKEKGDIPEGYSVSREKKERFSLILESASTNQTSMYLCASSIGLGNEQFFGPGTRLTVL.

V usage is TRBV6-5 and J usage is TRBJ1-2, with D uncertain. This CDR3 spans 13 amino acids. The V gene's germline CDR1 is MNHEY and CDR2 SVGAGI. V lost 0 bases and J lost 7, with 9 bases in between. CDR3 nucleotide sequence: TGTGCCAGCAGTTACTCGAATCTGGGTGGCTACACCTTC. Encoded protein: CASSYSNLGGYTF.

The rearrangement links TRBV4-1 to TRBJ2-6, with D possibly being TRBD1 (6 bases). The CDR3 totals 18 residues. Trimming removed 2 bases from V and 0 bases from J, with 14 bases in between. CDR1 and CDR2 from the germline V gene are MGHRA and YSYEKL. CDR3: CASSQMTAGVSGANVLTF. The CDR3 region has the DNA TGCGCCAGCAGCCAAATGACAGCAGGGGTCTCTGGGGCCAACGTCCTGACTTTC.

The chain links TRBV28 to TRBJ1-5; tentatively, D is TRBD1 (6 bases). The germline V and J ends were trimmed by 6 bases and 5 bases, with 17 bases remaining between them. The CDR3 is 15 amino acids. Germline V gene lookup returns CDR1 MDHEN and CDR2 SYDVKM. This chain's CDR3 is CASSRAGDTDQPQHF. The CDR3 DNA follows: TGTGCCAGCAGCCGAGCGGGGGACACCGATCAGCCCCAGCATTTT.

This clone appeared a single time. The V gene is TRBV15, the J gene TRBJ2-2; a possible D gene is TRBD2 (6 bases). The CDR3 runs 17 residues. V was shortened by 0 bases and J by 0 bases, with 11 bases between the two germline ends. CDR1 is LNHNV, CDR2 YYDKDF, per germline (reference sequence). The CDR3 here is CATSRDRDSANTGELFF. In DNA, the CDR3 is TGTGCCACCAGCAGAGACCGGGACTCCGCGAACACCGGGGAGCTGTTTTTT. Variable domain in full (rest from reference TRBV15 and TRBJ2-2): DAMVIQNPRYQVTQFGKPVTLSCSQTLNHNVMYWYQQKSSQAPKLLFHYYDKDFNNEADTPDNFQSRRPNTSFCFLDIRSPGLGDTAMYLCATSRDRDSANTGELFFGEGSRLTVL.

The chain joins TRBV7-9 to TRBJ2-1; 8 bases are a match to TRBD1. Germline V lookup: CDR1 SEHNR, CDR2 FQNEAQ (reference sequence). Trimming at V came to 5 bases and at J to 9 bases, leaving 12 bases not matched to a gene. The length of the CDR3 is 15 residues. CDR3 sequence: CASSTSDRAGSEQFF. The DNA of the CDR3 is TGTGCCAGCAGCACCTCGGACAGGGCCGGATCTGAGCAGTTCTTC.

The chain combines TRBV28 with TRBJ2-7; no reliable D call. V gave up 3 bases and J gave up 2 bases, with 11 bases separating them. The CDR3 is 14 residues long. CDR1 is MDHEN and CDR2 is SYDVKM in the germline V gene. The CDR3 nucleotides read TGTGCCAGCAGTTTTTCCGGCAGAACCTACGAGCAGTACTTC. As protein: CASSFSGRTYEQYF.

The chain carries TRBV7-9 and TRBJ2-7; the D is unclear. V was trimmed by 5 bases and J by 1 base, leaving 3 bases between them. Germline-derived CDR1 and CDR2 are SEHNR and FQNEAQ (reference sequence). There are 11 residues in the CDR3. CDR3 sequence (DNA): TGTGCCAGCAGCCCTTCCTACGAGCAGTACTTC. Translation gives CASSPSYEQYF.

The rearrangement joins TRBV28 to TRBJ2-3; tentative D call: TRBD2 (6 bases). From germline, CDR1 is MDHEN and CDR2 SYDVKM. The V end lost 6 bases, the J end lost 2 bases, and 18 bases lay between the germline ends. This CDR3 is 16 amino acids long. The CDR3 region is CASSPLAEAITDTQYF. CDR3 bases: TGTGCCAGCAGCCCGTTAGCGGAAGCTATCACAGATACGCAGTATTTT. Based on the CDR3 plus reference TRBV28 and TRBJ2-3, the full variable domain is DVKVTQSSRYLVKRTGEKVFLECVQDMDHENMFWYRQDPGLGLRLIYFSYDVKMKEKGDIPEGYSVSREKKERFSLILESASTNQTSMYLCASSPLAEAITDTQYFGPGTRLTVL.

The V and J genes are TRBV15 and TRBJ1-1, with D unclear. V dropped 6 bases and J dropped 1 base, with 12 bases sitting between them. The V gene's germline CDR1 is LNHNV and CDR2 YYDKDF (reference sequence). This CDR3 region has 14 residues. CDR3 nucleotides: TGTGCCACCAGTCCCGACTCCCAGAACACTGAAGCTTTCTTT. As protein: CATSPDSQNTEAFF.

This clone was found a few times. The chain recombines TRBV7-9 with TRBJ1-2; TRBD1 matches 10 bases. Germline V lookup: CDR1 SEHNR, CDR2 FQNEAQ (reference sequence). The CDR3 runs to 15 residues. Trimming cost V 6 bases and J 4 bases; bases outside gene matches: 8. CDR3 sequence reads: CASRPGTGERYGYTF. The CDR3, as DNA: TGTGCCAGCAGACCCGGGACAGGGGAACGCTATGGCTACACCTTC.

This clone was recorded only once. This chain connects TRBV14 to TRBJ2-7; D call uncertain. The CDR3 has 12 amino acids. Germline CDR1 and CDR2: SGHDN and FVKESK. The V end was cut by 6 bases, the J end by 3 bases, with 9 bases between. The DNA of the CDR3 is TGTGCCAGCAGTACCCACAGCTACGAGCAGTACTTC. Its protein product is CASSTHSYEQYF.